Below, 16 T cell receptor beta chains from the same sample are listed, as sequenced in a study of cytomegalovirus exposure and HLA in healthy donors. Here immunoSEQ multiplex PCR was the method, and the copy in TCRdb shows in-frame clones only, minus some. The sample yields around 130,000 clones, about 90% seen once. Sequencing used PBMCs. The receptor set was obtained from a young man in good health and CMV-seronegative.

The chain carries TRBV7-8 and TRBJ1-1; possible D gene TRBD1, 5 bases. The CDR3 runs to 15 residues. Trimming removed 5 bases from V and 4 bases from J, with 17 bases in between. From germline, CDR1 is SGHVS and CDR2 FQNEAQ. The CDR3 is CASSQAAGWATEAFF. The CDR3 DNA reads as TGTGCCAGCAGCCAAGCCGCAGGGTGGGCCACTGAAGCTTTCTTT.

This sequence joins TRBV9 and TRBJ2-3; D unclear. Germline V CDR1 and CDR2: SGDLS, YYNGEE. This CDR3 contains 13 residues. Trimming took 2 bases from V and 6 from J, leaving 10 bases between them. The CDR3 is CASSVPPADTQYF. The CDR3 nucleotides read TGTGCCAGCAGCGTCCCTCCTGCGGATACGCAGTATTTT.

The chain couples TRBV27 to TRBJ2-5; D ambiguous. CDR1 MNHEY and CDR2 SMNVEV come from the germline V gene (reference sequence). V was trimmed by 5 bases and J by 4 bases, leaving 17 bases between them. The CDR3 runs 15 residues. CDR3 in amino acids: CASSPPPLLGETQYF. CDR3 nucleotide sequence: TGTGCCAGCAGTCCGCCGCCCCTTCTAGGAGAGACCCAGTACTTC.

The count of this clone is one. Written as DNA, the CDR3 is TGTGCCAGCAGCCCAGGGGATCGCGGCAATCAGCCCCAGCATTTT. This encodes CASSPGDRGNQPQHF. The V gene is TRBV14, the J gene TRBJ1-5, with a weak D call TRBD1 (6 bases). Trimming cost V 4 bases and J 2 bases, with 12 bases left between them. CDR1 and CDR2 (germline): SGHDN, FVKESK. The CDR3 is 15 amino acids. The whole variable domain, filled in from reference TRBV14 and TRBJ1-5, reads EAGVTQFPSHSVIEKGQTVTLRCDPISGHDNLYWYRRVMGKEIKFLLHFVKESKQDESGMPNNRFLAERTGGTYSTLKVQPAELEDSGVYFCASSPGDRGNQPQHFGDGTRLSIL.

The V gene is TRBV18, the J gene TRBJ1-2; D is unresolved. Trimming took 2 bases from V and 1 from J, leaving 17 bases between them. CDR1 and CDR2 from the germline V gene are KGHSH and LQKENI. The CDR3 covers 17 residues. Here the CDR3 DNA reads TGTGCCAGCTCACCATTTTTTAGCAGAGAGATTAACTATGGCTACACCTTC. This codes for CASSPFFSREINYGYTF.

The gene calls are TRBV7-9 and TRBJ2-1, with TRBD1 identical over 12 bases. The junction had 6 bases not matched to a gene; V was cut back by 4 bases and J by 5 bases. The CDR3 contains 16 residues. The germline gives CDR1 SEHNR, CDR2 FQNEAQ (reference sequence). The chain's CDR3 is CASSSGTGGSNNEQFF. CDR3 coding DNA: TGTGCCAGCAGCTCTGGGACAGGGGGCTCTAACAATGAGCAGTTCTTC.

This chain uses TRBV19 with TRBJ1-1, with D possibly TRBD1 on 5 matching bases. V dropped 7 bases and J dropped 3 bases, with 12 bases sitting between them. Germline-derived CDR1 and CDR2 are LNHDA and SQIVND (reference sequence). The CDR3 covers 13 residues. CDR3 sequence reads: CASTQGLYTEAFF. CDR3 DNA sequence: TGTGCCAGTACTCAGGGCTTGTACACTGAAGCTTTCTTT. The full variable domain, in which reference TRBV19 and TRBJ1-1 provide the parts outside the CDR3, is DGGITQSPKYLFRKEGQNVTLSCEQNLNHDAMYWYRQDPGQGLRLIYYSQIVNDFQKGDIAEGYSVSREKKESFPLTVTSAQKNPTAFYLCASTQGLYTEAFFGQGTRLTVV.

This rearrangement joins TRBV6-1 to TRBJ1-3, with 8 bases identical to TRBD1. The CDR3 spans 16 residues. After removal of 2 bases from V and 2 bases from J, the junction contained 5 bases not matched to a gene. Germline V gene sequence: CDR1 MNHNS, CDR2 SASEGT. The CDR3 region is CASSEPGGAPGNTIYF. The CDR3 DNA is TGTGCCAGCAGTGAACCAGGGGGCGCGCCTGGAAACACCATATATTTT.

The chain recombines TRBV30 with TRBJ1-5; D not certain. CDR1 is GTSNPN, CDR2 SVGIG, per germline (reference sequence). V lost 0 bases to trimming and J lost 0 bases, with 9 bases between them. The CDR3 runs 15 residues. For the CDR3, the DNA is TGTGCCTGGAGTGTGTCAACTATTAGCAATCAGCCCCAGCATTTT. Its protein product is CAWSVSTISNQPQHF.

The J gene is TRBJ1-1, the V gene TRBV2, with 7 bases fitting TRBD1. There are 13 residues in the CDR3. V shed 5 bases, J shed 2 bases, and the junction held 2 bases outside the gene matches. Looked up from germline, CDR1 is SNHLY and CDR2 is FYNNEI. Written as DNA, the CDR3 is TGTGCCAGCAGTCGACAGGGTAACACTGAAGCTTTCTTT. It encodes CASSRQGNTEAFF.

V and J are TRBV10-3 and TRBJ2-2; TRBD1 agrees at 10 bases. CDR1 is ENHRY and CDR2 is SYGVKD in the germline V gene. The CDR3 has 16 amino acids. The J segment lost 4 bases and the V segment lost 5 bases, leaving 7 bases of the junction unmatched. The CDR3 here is CAISHGTGVTTGELFF. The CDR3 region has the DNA TGTGCCATCAGTCACGGGACAGGGGTGACCACCGGGGAGCTGTTTTTT.

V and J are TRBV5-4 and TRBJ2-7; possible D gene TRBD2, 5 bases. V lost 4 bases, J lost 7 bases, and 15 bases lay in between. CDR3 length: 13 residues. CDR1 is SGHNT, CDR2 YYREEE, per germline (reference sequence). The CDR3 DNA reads TGTGCCAGCAGCCCAGGACTCGTCATGGAGCAGTACTTC. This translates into CASSPGLVMEQYF.

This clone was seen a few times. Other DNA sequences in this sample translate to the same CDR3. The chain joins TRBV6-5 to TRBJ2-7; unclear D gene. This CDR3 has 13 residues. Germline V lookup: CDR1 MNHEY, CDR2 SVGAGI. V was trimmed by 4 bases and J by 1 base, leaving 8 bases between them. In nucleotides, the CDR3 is TGTGCCAGCAGTTCCCCGGTATCCTACGAGCAGTACTTC. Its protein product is CASSSPVSYEQYF.

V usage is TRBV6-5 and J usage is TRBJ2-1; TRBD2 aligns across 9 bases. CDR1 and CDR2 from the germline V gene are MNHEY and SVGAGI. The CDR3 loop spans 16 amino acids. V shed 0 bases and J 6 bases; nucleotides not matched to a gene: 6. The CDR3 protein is CASSYSMASGINEQFF. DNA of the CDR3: TGTGCCAGCAGTTACTCGATGGCTAGCGGGATCAATGAGCAGTTCTTC.

CDR3 region: CASSISGWSQYF. The CDR3 DNA reads as TGTGCCAGCAGCATTAGCGGTTGGTCGCAGTATTTT. This chain joins TRBV5-4 and TRBJ2-3; tentative D call: TRBD2 (6 bases). Germline V gives CDR1 SGHNT, CDR2 YYREEE (reference sequence). V lost 4 bases and J lost 10, with 13 bases in between. The CDR3 totals 12 residues.

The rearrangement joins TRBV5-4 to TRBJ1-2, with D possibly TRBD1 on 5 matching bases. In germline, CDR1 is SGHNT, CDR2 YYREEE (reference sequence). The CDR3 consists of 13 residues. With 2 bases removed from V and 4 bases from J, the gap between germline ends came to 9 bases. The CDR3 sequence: CASSLSRAYGYTF. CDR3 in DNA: TGTGCCAGCAGCTTAAGCAGGGCCTATGGCTACACCTTC. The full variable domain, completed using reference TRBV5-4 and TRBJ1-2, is ETGVTQSPTHLIKTRGQQVTLRCSSQSGHNTVSWYQQALGQGPQFIFQYYREEENGRGNFPPRFSGLQFPNYSSELNVNALELDDSALYLCASSLSRAYGYTFGSGTRLTVV.